The 23 T cell receptor beta chains presented below share a single source sample, sequenced in a study of vaccination and CD4 T cells after COVID-19. Cultured CD4+ T cells had their DNA profiled by the Oncomine TCR Beta short-read assay. TCRdb fed the PCR reads into MiXCR, producing one record per CDR3 protein. This sample has 18,000 or so distinct CDR3 sequences, with more than 55% found just once. Their recognized antigens are unknown. Stated treatment: roughly 11-day PBMC culture with coronavirus spike peptide pools or control peptides (ViraFEST assay). Sequencing was performed on CD4+ T cells from blood, cultured in vitro. These TCRs come from a human donor who had recovered from COVID-19.

The genes are TRBV11-2 and TRBJ2-7; the D call may be TRBD1 or TRBD2 (5 bases each). V was clipped by 5 bases and J by 7 bases, with 12 bases between them. The CDR3 contains 12 residues. Germline V gene lookup returns CDR1 SGHAT and CDR2 FQNNGV. In nucleotides, the CDR3 is TGTGCCAGCAGCGACTCGGGGCGGGAGCAGTACTTC. Protein sequence: CASSDSGREQYF.

This clonotype has more than one count but fewer than ten. J is TRBJ1-1 and V is TRBV28; 8 bases agree with TRBD1. The ends lost 5 bases at V and 5 bases at J; junction bases unmatched: 7. CDR1 MDHEN and CDR2 SYDVKM come from the germline V gene. The CDR3 sequence is 14 residues long. CDR3 residues: CASSGQGLLTEAFF. The CDR3 region has the DNA TGTGCCAGCAGTGGACAGGGTCTATTGACTGAAGCTTTCTTT.

This clonotype was picked up a small number of times. J is TRBJ1-2 and V is TRBV6-5; possible D gene TRBD1, 5 bases. The CDR3 is 13 residues long. Between the trimmed V and J ends, which lost 2 bases and 5 bases, there was a span of 9 bases. Germline CDR1 is MNHEY and CDR2 is SVGAGI. DNA for the CDR3: TGTGCCAGCAGTTACGGGGGGTCATATGGCTACACCTTC. Translation: CASSYGGSYGYTF.

This clonotype was observed a few times. The chain carries TRBV7-2 and TRBJ2-2, with 9 bases matching TRBD2. V lost 5 bases, J lost 6 bases, and 13 bases stayed unmatched. There are 17 residues in the CDR3. Germline V lookup: CDR1 SGHTA, CDR2 FQGNSA. The CDR3: CASSRAGGLAIAGELFF. The CDR3 DNA sequence: TGTGCCAGCAGCCGCGCGGGGGGACTAGCTATCGCCGGGGAGCTGTTTTTT.

This clonotype has only a few counts. The DNA of the CDR3 is TGCGCCAGCAGTGAGTCTACCCGGGGACAGGGCACAGATACGCAGTATTTT. Its protein product is CASSESTRGQGTDTQYF. The chain couples TRBV10-1 to TRBJ2-3, with TRBD1 matching 8 bases. Looked up from germline, CDR1 is WNHNN and CDR2 is SYGVQD (reference sequence). V lost 0 bases to trimming and J lost 1 base; unmatched junction nucleotides: 6. The CDR3 runs to 17 residues.

The CDR3 region is CASSPQGDYGYTF. The CDR3 bases are TGTGCCAGTAGCCCTCAGGGGGACTATGGCTACACCTTC. The rearrangement joins TRBV19 to TRBJ1-2; 7 bases agree with TRBD1. Germline-derived CDR1 and CDR2 are LNHDA and SQIVND (reference sequence). CDR3 size: 13 residues. V trimming: 6 bases; J trimming: 3 bases; junction bases outside the gene matches: 4.

This chain joins TRBV7-3 and TRBJ2-2, with D unresolved. The CDR3 spans 13 residues. Germline V CDR1 and CDR2: SGHTA, FQGTGA. V was shortened by 4 bases and J by 1 base, with 4 bases between the two germline ends. The CDR3 is CASSSGNTGELFF. CDR3 sequence (DNA): TGTGCCAGCAGCTCCGGGAACACCGGGGAGCTGTTTTTT.

The CDR3 region has the DNA TGTGCCAGCAGTCCCACGACTAGCGGTACCTACGAGCAGTACTTC. It encodes CASSPTTSGTYEQYF. This rearrangement joins TRBV6-1 to TRBJ2-7; 9 positions agree with TRBD2. Germline loops: CDR1 MNHNS, CDR2 SASEGT. J lost 2 bases, V lost 5 bases, and 7 bases had no gene match. This CDR3 has 15 residues.

Worth noting for this clonotype: The germline gene is not matched at one end of the junction; a read error may be the cause. The chain uses TRBV6-1 and TRBJ1-6; D gene uncertain. Per germline, CDR1 MNHNS and CDR2 SASEGT. The CDR3 consists of 14 residues. CDR3 sequence (DNA): TGTGCCATCAGTGCAGGCAGGCGGGGTTCACCCCTCCACTTT. It translates to CAISAGRRGSPLHF.

CDR3 sequence (DNA): TGCAGTGCTAGACAGGGGACAAACACCGGGGAGCTGTTTTTT. Its translation is CSARQGTNTGELFF. The chain carries TRBV20-1 and TRBJ2-2; a possible D gene is TRBD1 (6 bases). This CDR3 spans 14 amino acids. V dropped 2 bases and J dropped 2 bases, with 9 bases sitting between them. Germline-derived CDR1 and CDR2 are DFQATT and SNEGSKA (reference sequence).

This clonotype was seen a handful of times. This chain connects TRBV7-2 to TRBJ2-3; perhaps TRBD2 as D (6 bases). Germline V gives CDR1 SGHTA, CDR2 FQGNSA. The CDR3 is 15 residues long. V was shortened by 5 bases and J by 0 bases, with 12 bases between the two germline ends. DNA for the CDR3: TGTGCCAGCAGCCCCGGGACTCCGAGCACAGATACGCAGTATTTT. It specifies CASSPGTPSTDTQYF.

This clonotype appeared once. V and J are TRBV6-1 and TRBJ2-6; TRBD1 might be the D (5 bases). The CDR3 is 18 residues long. CDR1 and CDR2 (germline): MNHNS, SASEGT. Trimming removed 7 bases from V and 1 base from J, with 20 bases in between. CDR3 residues: CASKVRARSGSGANVLTF. The CDR3 DNA is TGTGCCAGCAAGGTCAGGGCACGGTCTGGGTCTGGGGCCAACGTCCTGACTTTC.

The chain recombines TRBV7-2 with TRBJ1-5; tentatively, D is TRBD1 (6 bases). Germline-derived CDR1 and CDR2 are SGHTA and FQGNSA. Trimming took off 1 base at V and 5 bases at J, with 9 bases between the two ends. The CDR3 totals 14 residues. Here the CDR3 reads CASSLGQADQPQHF. The DNA for the CDR3 is TGTGCCAGCAGCTTAGGACAGGCTGATCAGCCCCAGCATTTT. Filled out from reference TRBV7-2 and TRBJ1-5, the complete variable domain reads GAGVSQSPSNKVTEKGKDVELRCDPISGHTALYWYRQSLGQGLEFLIYFQGNSAPDKSGLPSDRFSAERTGGSVSTLTIQRTQQEDSAVYLCASSLGQADQPQHFGDGTRLSIL.

The V and J genes are TRBV5-6 and TRBJ2-1, with D perhaps TRBD2 (5 bases). The CDR3 contains 15 residues. Germline-derived CDR1 and CDR2 are SGHDT and YYEEEE. V was pared by 0 bases and J by 6 bases, with 13 bases between. CDR3 region: CASSLGGSFGNEQFF. CDR3 nucleotide sequence: TGTGCCAGCAGCTTGGGAGGGAGTTTCGGCAATGAGCAGTTCTTC.

The chain combines TRBV12-3 or TRBV12-4 with TRBJ1-2; D possibly corresponds to TRBD1 (6 bases). The CDR3 consists of 15 residues. V was pared by 5 bases and J by 2 bases, with 15 bases between. CDR3 nucleotide sequence: TGTGCCAGCAGTCCCCCCGGACAGCTAAACTATGGCTACACCTTC. Its translation is CASSPPGQLNYGYTF.

This rearrangement joins TRBV3-1 to TRBJ1-2; possibly TRBD1 for D (6 bases). CDR1 LGHDT and CDR2 YNNKEL come from the germline V gene (reference sequence). Trimming cost V 5 bases and J 2 bases, with 12 bases left between them. This CDR3 comprises 14 residues. The CDR3 nucleotides are TGTGCCAGCAGCACTCGCGACAGGAACTATGGCTACACCTTC. Its translation is CASSTRDRNYGYTF.

The sample holds a few counts of this clonotype. The chain joins TRBV2 to TRBJ1-5; no firm D call. Germline CDR1 reads SNHLY; CDR2 reads FYNNEI. Trimming took off 6 bases at V and 3 bases at J, with 18 bases between the two ends. This CDR3 spans 16 amino acids. The CDR3 nucleotides are TGTGCCAGCAGGCACGGTGGGAGGCAGACCAATCAGCCCCAGCATTTT. This translates into CASRHGGRQTNQPQHF.

The chain has TRBV27 and TRBJ1-2; tentative D call: TRBD1 (5 bases). V lost 5 bases and J lost 2, with 9 bases in between. The CDR3 length is 13 residues. Germline CDR1 is MNHEY and CDR2 is SMNVEV (reference sequence). The CDR3 reads CASSIRQNYGYTF. The CDR3 DNA is TGTGCCAGCAGTATCAGACAGAACTATGGCTACACCTTC.

This clonotype occurred a few times. V is TRBV19 and J is TRBJ1-2; D not certain. The CDR3 has 16 amino acids. CDR1 and CDR2 from the germline V gene are LNHDA and SQIVND (reference sequence). The V and J ends lost 0 bases and 2 bases respectively, with 13 bases between them. The CDR3 nucleotides read TGTGCCAGTAGTATAGATCAAACAGCTACCAACTATGGCTACACCTTC. Protein: CASSIDQTATNYGYTF.

The chain employs TRBV15 and TRBJ2-7; 11 bases line up with TRBD2. V lost 0 bases and J lost 7; bases outside the gene matches: 8. The germline CDR1 and CDR2 sequences are LNHNV and YYDKDF (reference sequence). The CDR3 runs 16 residues. CDR3: CATSRDRVAGGIEQYF. The CDR3 bases are TGTGCCACCAGCAGAGATCGGGTAGCGGGAGGGATTGAGCAGTACTTC.

The chain carries TRBV28 and TRBJ1-2; tentative D call: TRBD1 (5 bases). The germline V gene encodes CDR1 MDHEN and CDR2 SYDVKM. CDR3 length: 15 residues. Trimming took off 5 bases at V and 3 bases at J, with 16 bases between the two ends. DNA of the CDR3: TGTGCCAGCAGTCCTAGAGGGGTGTCGTACTATGGCTACACCTTC. Protein sequence: CASSPRGVSYYGYTF.

V gene TRBV19 combines with J gene TRBJ1-1; 12 bases line up with TRBD1. V was clipped by 0 bases and J by 6 bases; unmatched bases: 5. The germline CDR1 and CDR2 sequences are LNHDA and SQIVND (reference sequence). This CDR3 region has 16 residues. The CDR3 DNA sequence: TGTGCCAGTAGTATAGATGGGACAGGGGGCATGGCTGAAGCTTTCTTT. Protein product: CASSIDGTGGMAEAFF.

The V call is TRBV7-9, the J call TRBJ1-1, with D maybe TRBD1 (6 bases). The CDR3 has 14 residues. V lost 6 bases to trimming and J lost 0 bases, with 11 bases between them. Per the germline V gene, CDR1 is SEHNR and CDR2 is FQNEAQ (reference sequence). CDR3 loop: CASRSGTLNTEAFF. The CDR3, as DNA: TGTGCCAGCAGGAGCGGGACACTGAACACTGAAGCTTTCTTT.